What follows are 27 T cell receptor beta chains derived from one specimen sequenced in a study of T cell repertoires in cytomegalovirus infection. TCRdb recomputed calls from the reads with MiXCR, one row per CDR3 protein. Here the sample spans under 600,000 distinct CDR3 sequences, about 15% being singletons. Sequenced material: CD8+ T cells from PBMCs. The receptors were sampled from a human donor in good health (CMV status not recorded). Some clones in this sample may be carry-over from other donors' samples.

This clonotype came up a few times. The rearrangement links TRBV9 to TRBJ2-1; TRBD1 might be the D (6 bases). The CDR3 spans 14 residues. Germline CDR1 is SGDLS and CDR2 is YYNGEE. Trimming removed 3 bases from V and 2 bases from J, with 9 bases in between. The CDR3 sequence: CASSEGDTYNEQFF. Here the CDR3 DNA reads TGTGCCAGCAGCGAAGGGGACACCTACAATGAGCAGTTCTTC. The whole variable domain, remainder taken from reference TRBV9 and TRBJ2-1, is DSGVTQTPKHLITATGQRVTLRCSPRSGDLSVYWYQQSLDQGLQFLIQYYNGEERAKGNILERFSAQQFPDLHSELNLSSLELGDSALYFCASSEGDTYNEQFFGPGTRLTVL.

The sample holds many counts of this clonotype. The chain employs TRBV12-3 or TRBV12-4 and TRBJ1-1; no definite D call. The CDR3 is made up of 13 amino acids. V was clipped by 8 bases and J by 0 bases, with 10 bases between them. CDR3 nucleotides: TGTGCCAGCGGTGGACCTCTGAACACTGAAGCTTTCTTT. Its protein product is CASGGPLNTEAFF.

In the case of this clonotype: A much larger clone lies one base from this, so it may be a read error. This rearrangement joins TRBV11-2 to TRBJ2-7; possible D gene TRBD2, 5 bases. The germline V gene encodes CDR1 SGHAT and CDR2 FQNNGV. There are 12 residues in the CDR3. V lost 3 bases and J lost 5, with 8 bases in between. Written as DNA, the CDR3 is TGTGCCAGCAGCTTTACCGGGAACGAGCAGTACTTC. This translates into CASSFTGNEQYF.

The V gene is TRBV27, the J gene TRBJ2-3; D gene uncertain. V was shortened by 6 bases and J by 0 bases, with 13 bases between the two germline ends. CDR3 length: 15 residues. Germline V lookup: CDR1 MNHEY, CDR2 SMNVEV (reference sequence). In DNA, the CDR3 is TGTGCCAGCAGCGAAAAGTGGGGTAGCACAGATACGCAGTATTTT. This translates into CASSEKWGSTDTQYF.

This clonotype was recorded many times. J is TRBJ1-5 and V is TRBV6-6, with D unclear. This CDR3 spans 11 amino acids. Trimming shortened V by 5 bases and J by 5 bases, and 4 bases separated the two germline ends. Germline CDR1 reads MNHNY; CDR2 reads SVGAGI (reference sequence). CDR3 nucleotide sequence: TGTGCCAGCAGTCCCGATCAGCCCCAGCATTTT. Amino acid sequence: CASSPDQPQHF.

DNA of the CDR3: TGTGCCAGCAGTGATCTGCCAGGTGAGCAGTTCTTC. It encodes CASSDLPGEQFF. The chain employs TRBV6-1 and TRBJ2-1; D gene unclear. The CDR3 extends over 12 amino acids. V shed 3 bases and J shed 9 bases, with 9 bases lying between them. Germline loops: CDR1 MNHNS, CDR2 SASEGT.

This clonotype was seen a handful of times. V gene TRBV15 combines with J gene TRBJ2-1; D is undetermined. In germline, CDR1 is LNHNV, CDR2 YYDKDF (reference sequence). CDR3 length: 11 residues. Trimming removed 6 bases from V and 9 bases from J, with 9 bases in between. CDR3 DNA: TGTGCCACCAGTGATGACTTTGAGCAGTTCTTC. Amino acids: CATSDDFEQFF.

This clonotype was observed at least ten times. This chain joins TRBV12-3 or TRBV12-4 and TRBJ2-1, with 7 bases that match TRBD1. V trimming: 2 bases; J trimming: 8 bases; junction bases outside the gene matches: 3. There are 13 residues in the CDR3. In DNA form, the CDR3 reads TGTGCCAGCAGTTTAACAGGGGCGGATGAGCAGTTCTTC. Translated: CASSLTGADEQFF.

This clonotype has a single count. A read error may be the cause here, since a much bigger clone is one base away. V usage is TRBV7-9 and J usage is TRBJ1-1, with D perhaps TRBD1 (5 bases). This CDR3 has 13 amino acids. Germline CDR1 and CDR2: SEHNR and FQNEAQ (reference sequence). With 2 bases removed from V and 13 bases from J, the gap between germline ends came to 17 bases. The CDR3 DNA sequence: TGTGCCAGCAGCTTATTGGGGGGACCAGGAGATTTCTTT. Translation gives CASSLLGGPGDFF.

This clonotype was counted ten times or more. The chain uses TRBV6-5 and TRBJ2-7; 7 nucleotides align to TRBD1. From germline, CDR1 is MNHEY and CDR2 SVGAGI. After removal of 6 bases from V and 0 bases from J, the junction contained 11 bases not matched to a gene. The CDR3 has 16 residues. This CDR3 is CASSPLTGTLSYEQYF. CDR3 nucleotides: TGTGCCAGCAGCCCCCTGACAGGGACCCTCTCCTACGAGCAGTACTTC.

This clonotype was found many times. The gene calls are TRBV6-1 and TRBJ1-2; no definite D call. The V and J ends lost 5 bases and 3 bases respectively, with 19 bases between them. Germline CDR1 and CDR2: MNHNS and SASEGT. The CDR3 is made up of 16 amino acids. CDR3 bases: TGTGCCAGCAGTAGCCGTAATGACAACCTTTACTATGGCTACACCTTC. It is translated as CASSSRNDNLYYGYTF.

Note on this clonotype: Here the CDR3 omits its conserved ending phenylalanine or tryptophan, so a read error is the likely source. Because the CDR3's place on the DNA is in doubt, the DNA is left out and the CDR3 is given as listed by TCRdb. The chain links TRBV12-3 or TRBV12-4 to TRBJ1-2. The CDR3 region is 13 residues in length, termini included. The CDR3 sequence: CASSSGPNYGYTL.

J is TRBJ2-5 and V is TRBV20-1, with 8 bases that match TRBD2. The V gene end was trimmed by 6 bases and the J gene end by 3 bases; junction bases not matched to a gene: 6. Germline assignment: CDR1 DFQATT and CDR2 SNEGSKA (reference sequence). This CDR3 region has 13 residues. CDR3 in amino acids: CSANSGGKETQYF. DNA for the CDR3: TGCAGTGCAAACAGCGGGGGTAAAGAGACCCAGTACTTC.

This clonotype was seen only a few times. The rearrangement joins TRBV25-1 to TRBJ2-1, with 8 bases matching TRBD2. Germline V gene sequence: CDR1 MGHDK, CDR2 SYGVNS. With 2 bases clipped from V and 8 bases from J, the junction kept 5 bases outside the gene matches. The CDR3 runs to 14 residues. CDR3 sequence: CASSETREGDEQFF. The DNA for the CDR3 is TGTGCCAGCAGTGAAACTCGGGAGGGCGATGAGCAGTTCTTC.

The chain is built from TRBV20-1 and TRBJ1-5, with D tentatively TRBD1 (6 bases). CDR3 size: 14 residues. The germline V gene encodes CDR1 DFQATT and CDR2 SNEGSKA (reference sequence). V was shortened by 3 bases and J by 5 bases, with 14 bases between the two germline ends. The CDR3 region is CSASPDRRHQPQHF. In DNA form, the CDR3 reads TGCAGTGCTAGCCCTGACAGGCGGCATCAGCCCCAGCATTTT.

This clonotype was counted at least ten times. The V and J genes are TRBV7-8 and TRBJ1-5; 10 bases map to TRBD1. Germline loops: CDR1 SGHVS, CDR2 FQNEAQ. This CDR3 is 15 amino acids long. J gave up 3 bases and V 6 bases, and 5 bases lay outside the gene matches. The CDR3 DNA sequence: TGTGCCAGCAGGCCAGACAGGGGGCCCAATCAGCCCCAGCATTTT. Protein: CASRPDRGPNQPQHF.

This clonotype was recorded many times. The chain carries TRBV5-1 and TRBJ2-1, with 7 positions matching TRBD2. The germline CDR1 and CDR2 sequences are SGHRS and YFSETQ. CDR3 length equals 13 residues. The V segment lost 4 bases and the J segment 9 bases; nucleotides outside the gene matches: 7. CDR3: CASSATSEIEQFF. CDR3 nucleotides: TGCGCCAGCAGCGCCACTAGCGAGATTGAGCAGTTCTTC.

This clonotype was observed a handful of times. This chain uses TRBV9 with TRBJ1-2, with a weak D call TRBD1 (5 bases). The CDR3 loop spans 12 amino acids. V lost 3 bases and J lost 7, with 10 bases in between. Per the germline V gene, CDR1 is SGDLS and CDR2 is YYNGEE. The CDR3: CASSGTDSGYTF. CDR3 coding DNA: TGTGCCAGCAGCGGGACCGACAGTGGCTACACCTTC.

This clonotype was seen a single time. This may be a read error, as it is one base from a much larger clone. No conserved phenylalanine or tryptophan ends this CDR3, so it is likely a read error. The CDR3 loop is CAISESPLTSGGSYEQYL. The CDR3 bases are TGTGCCATCAGTGAGTCCCCCCTTACTAGCGGGGGCTCCTACGAGCAGTACTTA. The chain uses TRBV10-3 and TRBJ2-7; 11 bases align to TRBD2. J gave up 0 bases and V 0 bases, and 7 bases lay outside the gene matches. From germline, CDR1 is ENHRY and CDR2 SYGVKD. The CDR3 has 18 amino acids.

This clonotype was picked up many times. This chain connects TRBV4-1 to TRBJ2-3; D gene ambiguous. CDR3 size: 15 residues. Germline CDR1 reads MGHRA; CDR2 reads YSYEKL. Trimming left V 0 bases short and J 0 bases short, with 7 bases between. The CDR3 sequence: CASSQESTSTDTQYF. For the CDR3, the DNA is TGCGCCAGCAGCCAAGAATCAACCAGCACAGATACGCAGTATTTT.

The chain joins TRBV27 to TRBJ1-2, with 7 bases identical to TRBD1. This CDR3 is 15 amino acids long. Germline V gives CDR1 MNHEY, CDR2 SMNVEV (reference sequence). The V segment lost 0 bases and the J segment 4 bases; nucleotides outside the gene matches: 5. The CDR3 protein is CASSLSRQGPYGYTF. CDR3 sequence (DNA): TGTGCCAGCAGTTTATCCCGACAGGGCCCCTATGGCTACACCTTC.

With respect to this clonotype: At one end the junction does not follow the germline gene, possibly because of a read error. The V call is TRBV3-1, the J call TRBJ2-7; no reliable D call. The CDR3 sequence is 14 residues long. In germline, CDR1 is LGHDT, CDR2 YNNKEL (reference sequence). The CDR3 DNA follows: TGTGCCACCAGCCAAAAACTTTCCCCCTACGAGCAGTACTTC. As protein: CATSQKLSPYEQYF.

This clonotype was found a few times. The gene calls are TRBV11-2 and TRBJ2-7, with D perhaps assigned TRBD1 or TRBD2 (5 bases each). CDR3 size: 13 residues. Germline loops: CDR1 SGHAT, CDR2 FQNNGV. The V and J ends lost 7 bases and 6 bases respectively, with 16 bases between them. CDR3 in amino acids: CASILGTQGEQYF. CDR3 in DNA: TGTGCCAGCATCCTCGGGACGCAGGGCGAGCAGTACTTC.

This rearrangement joins TRBV19 to TRBJ2-7; unclear D gene. The CDR3 loop spans 12 amino acids. CDR1 is LNHDA, CDR2 SQIVND, per germline (reference sequence). V was shortened by 0 bases and J by 3 bases, with 3 bases between the two germline ends. The CDR3 loop reads CASSIDGYEQYF. The CDR3, as DNA: TGTGCCAGTAGTATAGACGGCTACGAGCAGTACTTC.

This clonotype has ten or more counts. J is TRBJ2-1 and V is TRBV12-3 or TRBV12-4; a weak D match, TRBD2 (6 bases). The V gene lost 7 bases and the J gene lost 9 bases, with 13 bases spanning the gap. The CDR3 length is 12 residues. The CDR3 spells CASNFGGIEQFF. The CDR3 DNA is TGTGCCAGCAACTTCGGGGGAATTGAGCAGTTCTTC.

This chain links TRBV19 with TRBJ1-1, with TRBD1 matching 8 bases. Germline V gene data show CDR1 as LNHDA and CDR2 as SQIVND (reference sequence). The V gene end was trimmed by 6 bases and the J gene end by 7 bases; junction bases not matched to a gene: 7. The CDR3 totals 13 residues. This CDR3 reads CASRIGQGGEAFF. The DNA of the CDR3 is TGTGCCAGTAGAATCGGACAGGGAGGTGAAGCTTTCTTT.

The rearrangement uses TRBV4-1 and TRBJ2-1, with a tentative D call TRBD1 (5 bases). With 0 bases removed from V and 5 bases from J, the gap between germline ends came to 11 bases. Germline V lookup: CDR1 MGHRA, CDR2 YSYEKL. This CDR3 has 15 residues. CDR3 nucleotides: TGCGCCAGCAGCCAAGAAAGGGGCAGGGACAATGAGCAGTTCTTC. This gives the protein CASSQERGRDNEQFF.